This TCR beta chain was profiled in a study of T cells in tuberculosis. The method was immunoSEQ multiplex PCR; TCRdb's version includes in-frame clones alone and lacks a portion of them. Here the sample spans 24,000 or so clones, 95% to 96% being singletons. Looked up from germline, CDR1 is MNHNS and CDR2 is SASEGT. The V gene lost 2 bases and the J gene lost 3 bases, with 12 bases spanning the gap. The CDR3 runs to 15 residues. This sequence joins TRBV6-1 and TRBJ2-3, with D possibly matching TRBD2 (6 bases). What was sequenced was PBMCs. The receptor was derived from a donor aged 10-35 years with latent tuberculosis or without tuberculosis infection. CDR3 coding DNA: TGTGCCAGCAGTGAAACAAAGCGGGTGACAGATACGCAGTATTTT. Its protein product is CASSETKRVTDTQYF.